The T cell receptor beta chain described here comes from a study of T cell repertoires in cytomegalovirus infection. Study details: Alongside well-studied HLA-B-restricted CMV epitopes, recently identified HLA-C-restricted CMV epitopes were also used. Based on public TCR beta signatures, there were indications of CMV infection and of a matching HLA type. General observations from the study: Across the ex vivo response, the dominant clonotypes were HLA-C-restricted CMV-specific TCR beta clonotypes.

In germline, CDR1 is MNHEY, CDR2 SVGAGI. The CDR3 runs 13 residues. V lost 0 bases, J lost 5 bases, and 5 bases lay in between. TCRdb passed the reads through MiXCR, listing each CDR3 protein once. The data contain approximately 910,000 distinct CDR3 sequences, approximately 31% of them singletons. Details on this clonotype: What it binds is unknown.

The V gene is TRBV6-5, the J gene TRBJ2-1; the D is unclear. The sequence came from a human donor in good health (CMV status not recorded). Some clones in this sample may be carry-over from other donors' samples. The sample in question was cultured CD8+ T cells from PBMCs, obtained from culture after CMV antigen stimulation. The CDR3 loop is CASSYSYNNEQFF. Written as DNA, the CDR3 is TGTGCCAGCAGTTACTCGTACAACAATGAGCAGTTCTTC.